Each of the 16 T cell receptor beta chains below was sequenced from the same sample in a study of early T cells in non-severe SARS-CoV-2 infection. TCRdb ran MiXCR on the 5' RACE reads and lists one entry per CDR3 protein. The sample gives about 64,000 distinct CDR3 sequences, roughly 18% of which show up once; about 8.8% is in the top ten. Source: whole blood, taken at baseline. The receptors come from an adult who was a healthcare worker with PCR-confirmed SARS-CoV-2 infection or an uninfected control (not recorded which).

The V and J genes are TRBV29-1 and TRBJ2-3, with D unclear. Between the trimmed V and J ends, which lost 5 bases and 6 bases, there was a span of 6 bases. The CDR3 spans 10 residues. Germline V gene data show CDR1 as SQVTM and CDR2 as ANQGSEA. This CDR3 reads CSVLDDTQYF. The CDR3 DNA sequence: TGCAGCGTTCTGGACGATACGCAGTATTTT.

This clonotype was seen a few times. The rearrangement links TRBV28 to TRBJ2-5; 8 bases are a match to TRBD1. V gave up 5 bases and J gave up 2 bases; unmatched junction bases: 7. From germline, CDR1 is MDHEN and CDR2 SYDVKM. The CDR3 has 15 residues. The CDR3: CASSRTGSEQETQYF. For the CDR3, the DNA is TGTGCCAGCAGTAGGACAGGGTCGGAGCAAGAGACCCAGTACTTC.

This clonotype was seen just once. The J gene is TRBJ1-1, the V gene TRBV5-6; TRBD1 matches at 8 bases. Germline CDR1 SGHDT, CDR2 YYEEEE. The CDR3 has 15 amino acids. Trimming cost V 2 bases and J 2 bases; bases outside gene matches: 5. CDR3 region: CASSFRTGSNTEAFF. CDR3 bases: TGTGCCAGCAGCTTCCGGACAGGGTCAAACACTGAAGCTTTCTTT.

This clonotype was counted a few times. The J gene is TRBJ2-3, the V gene TRBV27, with 12 positions matching TRBD2. This CDR3 has 16 amino acids. V shed 6 bases and J 2 bases; nucleotides not matched to a gene: 6. In germline, CDR1 is MNHEY, CDR2 SMNVEV (reference sequence). The CDR3 spells CASSSLAGGFTDTQYF. As DNA, the CDR3 is TGTGCCAGCAGCTCACTAGCGGGGGGATTCACAGATACGCAGTATTTT.

The rearrangement uses TRBV6-5 and TRBJ1-1; D uncertain. Germline V CDR1 and CDR2: MNHEY, SVGAGI. There are 17 residues in the CDR3. Trimming cost V 0 bases and J 4 bases, with 18 bases left between them. The CDR3 reads CASSYSFSRPSGTEAFF. Here the CDR3 DNA reads TGTGCCAGCAGTTACTCATTTTCGCGACCGAGCGGCACTGAAGCTTTCTTT.

This clonotype has at least ten counts. The rearrangement joins TRBV6-1 to TRBJ2-1; maybe TRBD1 (6 bases). Germline V gives CDR1 MNHNS, CDR2 SASEGT. Trimming shortened V by 2 bases and J by 4 bases, and 15 bases separated the two germline ends. The CDR3 sequence is 16 residues long. CDR3 nucleotide sequence: TGTGCCAGCAGTGAATTGGGCAGGGGCCCTTACAATGAGCAGTTCTTC. Its translation is CASSELGRGPYNEQFF.

This chain uses TRBV5-4 with TRBJ2-7; D gene uncertain. The length of the CDR3 is 12 residues. The V gene's germline CDR1 is SGHNT and CDR2 YYREEE (reference sequence). Deletions cut 4 bases from V and 7 bases from J, with 12 bases between. The CDR3: CASSASVGEQYF. Here the CDR3 DNA reads TGTGCCAGCAGCGCGTCCGTGGGGGAGCAGTACTTC.

The chain recombines TRBV2 with TRBJ2-5; D gene ambiguous. V was cut by 8 bases and J by 2 bases, with 9 bases left in between. Per the germline V gene, CDR1 is SNHLY and CDR2 is FYNNEI. The CDR3 length is 12 residues. The CDR3 sequence: CASGIAQETQYF. The CDR3 nucleotides are TGTGCCAGCGGGATAGCACAAGAGACCCAGTACTTC.

This chain joins TRBV9 and TRBJ2-1, with 10 nucleotides matching TRBD2. Germline CDR1 SGDLS, CDR2 YYNGEE. Trimming removed 3 bases from V and 0 bases from J; junction bases left unmatched: 12. The CDR3 length is 19 residues. In DNA, the CDR3 is TGTGCCAGCAGCGGAACTCTAGCGGGAGAGTTGAGCTCCTACAATGAGCAGTTCTTC. Protein product: CASSGTLAGELSSYNEQFF. The full variable domain, its missing parts supplied by reference TRBV9 and TRBJ2-1, is DSGVTQTPKHLITATGQRVTLRCSPRSGDLSVYWYQQSLDQGLQFLIQYYNGEERAKGNILERFSAQQFPDLHSELNLSSLELGDSALYFCASSGTLAGELSSYNEQFFGPGTRLTVL.

This clonotype turned up a few times. The chain joins TRBV20-1 to TRBJ1-1, with D possibly being TRBD1 (5 bases). CDR3 length equals 14 residues. Germline values: CDR1 DFQATT, CDR2 SNEGSKA (reference sequence). With 0 bases removed from V and 4 bases from J, the gap between germline ends came to 12 bases. As DNA, the CDR3 is TGCAGTGCTAGAGATACAGGTCGTGGCACTGAAGCTTTCTTT. Its translation: CSARDTGRGTEAFF.

The chain has TRBV25-1 and TRBJ1-4, with TRBD1 matching 7 bases. The CDR3 extends over 14 amino acids. The V gene end was trimmed by 4 bases and the J gene end by 3 bases; junction bases not matched to a gene: 2. Germline values: CDR1 MGHDK, CDR2 SYGVNS. CDR3 region: CASSGGTANEKLFF. The CDR3 DNA reads TGTGCCAGCAGTGGAGGGACAGCTAATGAAAAACTGTTTTTT.

The CDR3 protein is CASSLGQRNNEQFF. In nucleotides, the CDR3 is TGTGCCAGCAGCTTAGGGCAGCGAAATAATGAGCAGTTCTTC. V and J are TRBV7-2 and TRBJ2-1; no definite D call. The CDR3 runs to 14 residues. CDR1 is SGHTA and CDR2 is FQGNSA in the germline V gene. The ends were cut back, 1 base at V and 7 bases at J, with 11 bases in the middle.

Regarding this clonotype: The junction departs from germline at one end; a sequencing error may be responsible. The J gene is TRBJ2-1, the V gene TRBV4-1, with no clear D. CDR3 size: 14 residues. CDR1 is MGHRA and CDR2 is YSYEKL in the germline V gene. For the CDR3, the DNA is TGCGCCAGCAGCCAAGTAGTCAACCACAATGAGCAGCTCTTC. Its translation is CASSQVVNHNEQLF.

This sequence joins TRBV25-1 and TRBJ1-1, with D possibly matching TRBD1 (6 bases). The germline CDR1 and CDR2 sequences are MGHDK and SYGVNS. The CDR3 has 13 amino acids. V was trimmed by 5 bases and J by 4 bases, leaving 11 bases between them. The CDR3 spells CASSRGQSTEAFF. In DNA, the CDR3 is TGTGCCAGCAGTAGAGGACAGAGCACTGAAGCTTTCTTT.

The chain links TRBV7-9 to TRBJ1-2; 7 bases are shared with TRBD1. V lost 1 base, J lost 4 bases, and 6 bases stayed unmatched. CDR3 length: 15 amino acids. Germline CDR1 is SEHNR and CDR2 is FQNEAQ (reference sequence). The CDR3 DNA reads TGTGCCAGCAGCTTAGGGGTCCGGGACAGCTATGGCTACACCTTC. Encoded protein: CASSLGVRDSYGYTF.

CDR3 protein: CASSRGLQETQYF. CDR3 sequence (DNA): TGTGCCAGCAGCCGCGGGCTCCAAGAGACCCAGTACTTC. The V gene is TRBV11-2, the J gene TRBJ2-5, with D possibly matching TRBD2 (5 bases). CDR3 length: 13 amino acids. Germline CDR1 is SGHAT and CDR2 is FQNNGV. The ends were cut back, 5 bases at V and 1 base at J, with 8 bases in the middle.